Listed below are T cell receptor beta chains from one sample, sequenced in a study of blood T cell repertoires in COVID-19. Clones were read by immunoSEQ multiplex PCR, and TCRdb kept only the in-frame ones, dropping some. The sample yields around 250,000 clones, less than 85% seen once. The sample taken for sequencing was peripheral blood. The receptors were gathered from a man aged 55 to 70 who had recovered from COVID-19. CDR3s include the opening cysteine and the closing phenylalanine or tryptophan. The D gene is left open where the match is weak. Some rows mark clone size as missing; the rest say once, few, many or name a class of expanded clone.

CASRSGGPPYEQYF,TGTGCCAGCCGTAGCGGGGGACCTCCCTACGAGCAGTACTTC,-,TRBJ2-7,TRBV28,TRBD2
CASDEGGSYNSPLHF,TGTGCCAGTGATGAAGGAGGCTCCTATAATTCACCCCTCCACTTT,few,TRBJ1-6,TRBV19,-
CASSPVSPPYEQYF,TGCGCCAGCAGCCCCGTTAGTCCGCCCTACGAGCAGTACTTC,-,TRBJ2-7,TRBV5-1,-
CATSDRTRGYGYTF,TGTGCCACCAGTGATAGAACAAGGGGGTATGGCTACACCTTC,-,TRBJ1-2,TRBV24-1,-
CASSEGRSGNTIYF,TGTGCCAGCAGTGAAGGGAGATCTGGAAACACCATATATTTT,-,TRBJ1-3,TRBV6-1,-
CASSPSLAGGHGEQFF,TGTGCCAGCTCACCGTCGCTAGCGGGGGGGCACGGTGAGCAGTTCTTC,-,TRBJ2-1,TRBV18,TRBD2
CASSYRQFGSTDTQYF,TGTGCCAGCAGTTACCGACAGTTCGGGAGCACAGATACGCAGTATTTT,-,TRBJ2-3,TRBV6-5,-
CASSSRDEQFF,TGTGCCAGCAGTTCGCGCGATGAGCAGTTCTTC,-,TRBJ2-1,TRBV27,-
CASSFTTVAETQYF,TGTGCCAGCAGCTTCACGACCGTAGCGGAGACCCAGTACTTC,-,TRBJ2-5,TRBV7-6,-
CASSSGPGQGSPGELFF,TGTGCTAGCAGCTCGGGGCCGGGACAGGGCTCCCCCGGGGAGCTGTTTTTT,-,TRBJ2-2,TRBV7-7,TRBD1
CASSSDFGPYEQYF,TGCGCCAGCAGCTCGGACTTTGGGCCCTACGAGCAGTACTTC,few,TRBJ2-7,TRBV5-1,-
CASSFSGANGNTIYF,TGTGCCAGCAGCTTTTCAGGGGCGAATGGAAACACCATATATTTT,-,TRBJ1-3,TRBV5-4,-
CASSPETNSPLHF,TGTGCCAGCAGCCCTGAGACAAATTCACCCCTCCACTTT,-,TRBJ1-6,TRBV7-9,-
CSARAEGYTF,TGCAGTGCGAGGGCGGAAGGCTACACCTTC,once,TRBJ1-2,TRBV20-1,-
CASSPTQGMRNQPQHF,TGTGCCAGCTCACCGACACAGGGGATGCGCAATCAGCCCCAGCATTTT,once,TRBJ1-5,TRBV18,TRBD1
CASSVGSSGAEQYF,TGTGCCAGCAGCGTAGGTTCCTCAGGGGCCGAGCAGTACTTC,-,TRBJ2-7,TRBV9,-
CASMGAWNTEAFF,TGTGCCAGCATGGGAGCGTGGAACACTGAAGCTTTCTTT,-,TRBJ1-1,TRBV3-1/TRBV3-2,-
CASSQTLGQGETQYF,TGCGCCAGCAGCCAAACCCTGGGGCAGGGCGAGACCCAGTACTTC,-,TRBJ2-5,TRBV4-1,-
CAWSVGTNQPQHF,TGTGCCTGGAGTGTGGGGACAAATCAGCCCCAGCATTTT,-,TRBJ1-5,TRBV30,-
CATSATGSGKLFF,TGTGCCACCAGTGCTACAGGATCGGGAAAACTGTTTTTT,-,TRBJ1-4,TRBV24-1,-
CAWSARDRGVYEQYF,TGTGCCTGGAGTGCTAGGGACAGGGGGGTCTACGAGCAGTACTTC,-,TRBJ2-7,TRBV30,TRBD1
CASSQVGGSDTEAFF,TGTGCCAGCAGCCAAGTTGGAGGGTCGGACACTGAAGCTTTCTTT,-,TRBJ1-1,TRBV14,-
CASSVGAEAEAFF,TGTGCCAGCAGTGTGGGGGCCGAGGCTGAAGCTTTCTTT,-,TRBJ1-1,TRBV25-1,-
CASSDPWGQVYEQYF,TGTGCCAGCAGTGATCCCTGGGGACAGGTCTACGAGCAGTACTTC,-,TRBJ2-7,TRBV25-1,TRBD1
CASSLGSGNQPQHF,TGTGCCAGCAGCTTGGGGTCAGGAAATCAGCCCCAGCATTTT,-,TRBJ1-5,TRBV5-6,-
CASSSRGSSLAFF,TGTGCCAGCAGCTCAAGGGGCTCCTCTTTGGCTTTCTTT,-,TRBJ1-1,TRBV12-3/TRBV12-4,-
CASSPDRGTDTQYF,TGCGCCAGCAGCCCGGACAGGGGCACAGATACGCAGTATTTT,once,TRBJ2-3,TRBV5-1,TRBD1